This entry concerns a single T cell receptor (beta chain). Its antigen is undetermined. The data stem from a study of T cell responses to AZD1222 COVID-19 vaccine. Study at large: Second-dose recipients at about 4 or about 12 weeks were treated as one pooled group. General study findings and limits: CD4 TCRs associated with vaccination spanned spike, dominating at 160-218 and 743-854. Only 5 or 6 AZD1222 recipients tested seropositive at baseline. Sampling that yielded the repertoires occurred only after the peak T cell response.

This CDR3 has 15 residues. V was cut by 5 bases and J by 0 bases, with 8 bases left in between. CDR1 and CDR2 (germline): LNHDA, SQIVND (reference sequence). TCRdb keeps only in-frame clones here, not all; method: immunoSEQ multiplex PCR. The sample gives approximately 100,000 clones, about nine tenths of which show up once; about 19% is in the top ten. V is TRBV19 and J is TRBJ2-6, with D tentatively TRBD2 (5 bases). The sample here was peripheral blood, taken on day 0 of AZD1222 vaccination. The clonotype originates from an adult in good health. The DNA for the CDR3 is TGTGCCAGTAGTCCGGGGTACTCTGGGGCCAACGTCCTGACTTTC. This sequence encodes CASSPGYSGANVLTF. Drawing the rest from reference TRBV19 and TRBJ2-6, the complete variable domain is DGGITQSPKYLFRKEGQNVTLSCEQNLNHDAMYWYRQDPGQGLRLIYYSQIVNDFQKGDIAEGYSVSREKKESFPLTVTSAQKNPTAFYLCASSPGYSGANVLTFGAGSRLTVL.